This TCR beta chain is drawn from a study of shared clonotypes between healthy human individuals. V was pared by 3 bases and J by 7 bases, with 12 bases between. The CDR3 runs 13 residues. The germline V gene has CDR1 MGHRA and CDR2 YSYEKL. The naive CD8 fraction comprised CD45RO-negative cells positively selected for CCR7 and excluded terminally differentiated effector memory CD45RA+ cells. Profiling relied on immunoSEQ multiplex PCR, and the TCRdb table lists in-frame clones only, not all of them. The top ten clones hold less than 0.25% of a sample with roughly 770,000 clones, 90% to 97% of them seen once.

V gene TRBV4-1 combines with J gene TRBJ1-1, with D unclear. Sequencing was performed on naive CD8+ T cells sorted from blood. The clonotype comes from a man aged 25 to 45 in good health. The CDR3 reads CASSQGATLEAFF. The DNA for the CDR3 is TGCGCCAGCAGCCAGGGCGCGACTCTTGAAGCTTTCTTT.